This entry lists 20 T cell receptor beta chains sequenced from one sample in a study of CD8 T cells in Susac syndrome. Random-hexamer reverse transcription was applied to about 0.45 to 1 ug RNA. Using its own MiXCR run on the immunoSEQ multiplex PCR reads, TCRdb lists one record per CDR3 protein. This table has some 150,000 distinct CDR3 sequences, about 94% appearing once. Specimen: CD8+ T cells from PBMCs. The receptor set was obtained from a human donor in good health.

This clonotype showed up just once. The CDR3: CSARDPLLQTQYF. CDR3 nucleotide sequence: TGCAGTGCTAGAGACCCGCTCCTCCAGACCCAGTACTTC. The rearrangement joins TRBV20-1 to TRBJ2-5, with no clear D. The CDR3 runs 13 residues. Germline V gene data show CDR1 as DFQATT and CDR2 as SNEGSKA (reference sequence). The germline V and J ends were trimmed by 0 bases and 6 bases, with 11 bases remaining between them.

The rearrangement uses TRBV4-3 and TRBJ1-1, with TRBD1 as a possible D gene (5 bases). Trimming shortened V by 1 base and J by 7 bases, and 7 bases separated the two germline ends. Per germline, CDR1 LGHNA and CDR2 YSLEER. The CDR3 contains 12 residues. CDR3 protein: CASSQGGGEAFF. The CDR3 DNA follows: TGCGCCAGCAGCCAAGGTGGGGGTGAAGCTTTCTTT.

This clonotype was found once. The rearrangement links TRBV30 to TRBJ2-2, with unresolved D. CDR3 size: 14 residues. Trimming took off 1 base at V and 4 bases at J, with 10 bases between the two ends. The germline CDR1 and CDR2 sequences are GTSNPN and SVGIG (reference sequence). The CDR3 coding sequence is TGTGCCTGGAGTGCCGGGCTTGGCACCGGGGAGCTGTTTTTT. Translation: CAWSAGLGTGELFF.

The chain joins TRBV18 to TRBJ1-1; D is perhaps TRBD1 (6 bases). The V end lost 6 bases, the J end lost 0 bases, and 20 bases lay between the germline ends. The CDR3 is made up of 17 amino acids. CDR1 KGHSH and CDR2 LQKENI come from the germline V gene. In DNA, the CDR3 is TGTGCCAGCTCCCTAACCGGACAGCTAGTACTGAACACTGAAGCTTTCTTT. Translation gives CASSLTGQLVLNTEAFF.

In its sample, this clonotype was seen a few times. The V call is TRBV2, the J call TRBJ2-7, with D unclear. This CDR3 has 13 amino acids. CDR1 is SNHLY and CDR2 is FYNNEI in the germline V gene. V gave up 2 bases and J gave up 4 bases, with 9 bases separating them. The CDR3 nucleotides read TGTGCCAGCAGTGAAAGAACCGCGTACGAGCAGTACTTC. It encodes CASSERTAYEQYF.

V is TRBV6-2 or TRBV6-3 and J is TRBJ2-2; D may be TRBD2 (5 bases). Trimming removed 5 bases from V and 6 bases from J, with 19 bases in between. Germline-derived CDR1 and CDR2 are MNHEY and SVGEGT. The CDR3 is 16 residues long. This CDR3 reads CASSSGYPETAGELFF. The CDR3 DNA follows: TGTGCCAGCAGTAGCGGCTACCCCGAGACTGCCGGGGAGCTGTTTTTT.

This sequence joins TRBV28 and TRBJ1-1; 7 nucleotides line up with TRBD1. V was clipped by 4 bases and J by 3 bases; unmatched bases: 5. Germline values: CDR1 MDHEN, CDR2 SYDVKM. The CDR3 spans 14 residues. The CDR3 DNA follows: TGTGCCAGCAGTTCCGGCAGGGGGTACACTGAAGCTTTCTTT. Translated, it gives CASSSGRGYTEAFF.

A single count supports this clonotype. The J gene is TRBJ1-1, the V gene TRBV30; D remains unclear. Germline assignment: CDR1 GTSNPN and CDR2 SVGIG (reference sequence). The CDR3 length is 13 residues. V gave up 0 bases and J gave up 2 bases, with 7 bases separating them. CDR3 loop: CAWSVVENTEAFF. The CDR3 DNA follows: TGTGCCTGGAGTGTTGTTGAAAACACTGAAGCTTTCTTT.

The V and J genes are TRBV30 and TRBJ2-7; D is ambiguous. From germline, CDR1 is GTSNPN and CDR2 SVGIG (reference sequence). V was clipped by 1 base and J by 0 bases, with 7 bases between them. This CDR3 spans 13 amino acids. The CDR3 is CAWSGASSYEQYF. In DNA form, the CDR3 reads TGTGCCTGGAGTGGGGCCAGCTCCTACGAGCAGTACTTC.

CDR3 region: CASSSQQETQYF. The CDR3 DNA follows: TGTGCCAGCAGTTCTCAACAAGAGACCCAGTACTTC. The V call is TRBV27, the J call TRBJ2-5, with D uncertain. V shed 4 bases and J shed 2 bases, with 5 bases lying between them. The CDR3 length is 12 residues. Per the germline V gene, CDR1 is MNHEY and CDR2 is SMNVEV (reference sequence).

A few counts support this clonotype. CDR3 in DNA: TGTGCCAGCGGGTCTACCTACGAGCAGTACTTC. Protein sequence: CASGSTYEQYF. The chain recombines TRBV27 with TRBJ2-7; D is unresolved. CDR3 length equals 11 residues. Germline assignment: CDR1 MNHEY and CDR2 SMNVEV (reference sequence). Trimming pared 8 bases from V and 2 bases from J, leaving 7 bases between.

The chain carries TRBV7-9 and TRBJ2-7; TRBD1 agrees at 7 bases. This CDR3 is 14 amino acids long. With V trimmed by 7 bases and J by 3 bases, 9 bases remained unmatched. The germline V gene encodes CDR1 SEHNR and CDR2 FQNEAQ (reference sequence). As DNA, the CDR3 is TGTGCCAGCATCGCGCGTTGGGACAGCTACGAGCAGTACTTC. Translating it yields CASIARWDSYEQYF.

This clonotype was recorded only once. Written as DNA, the CDR3 is TGTGCCAGCGCGTTTAGTCCTGTCGGAACCGAGGGGAGCTACGAGCAGTACTTC. It codes for CASAFSPVGTEGSYEQYF. The rearrangement links TRBV6-2 or TRBV6-3 to TRBJ2-7; either TRBD1 or TRBD2 may fit D (5 bases each). Between the trimmed V and J ends, which lost 8 bases and 3 bases, there was a span of 29 bases. CDR1 is MNHEY, CDR2 SVGEGT, per germline. This CDR3 contains 18 residues.

The chain uses TRBV4-2 and TRBJ2-3, with D possibly being TRBD1 (6 bases). V lost 1 base and J 3 bases, leaving 8 bases between the germline ends. CDR3 length equals 14 residues. CDR1 LGHNA and CDR2 YNFKEQ come from the germline V gene. This CDR3 reads CASSQVDRTDTQYF. The CDR3 DNA reads TGTGCCAGCAGCCAAGTGGACAGAACAGATACGCAGTATTTT.

This sequence joins TRBV3-1 and TRBJ2-1; D assignment may be TRBD1 or TRBD2 (6 bases each). Germline CDR1 and CDR2: LGHDT and YNNKEL (reference sequence). V was trimmed by 6 bases and J by 0 bases, leaving 21 bases between them. The CDR3 loop spans 18 amino acids. CDR3 region: CASSRGGGPLSSYNEQFF. In nucleotides, the CDR3 is TGTGCCAGCAGTAGAGGAGGGGGGCCCCTTAGCTCCTACAATGAGCAGTTCTTC.

V usage is TRBV12-3 or TRBV12-4 and J usage is TRBJ1-1; D is unresolved. CDR3 length equals 12 residues. Trimming took off 3 bases at V and 7 bases at J, with 9 bases between the two ends. The CDR3 region has the DNA TGTGCCAGCAGTTTTGGCGACCTTGAAGCTTTCTTT. It translates to CASSFGDLEAFF.

The rearrangement joins TRBV27 to TRBJ2-1, with D perhaps TRBD1 or TRBD2 (5 bases each). Trimming pared 3 bases from V and 9 bases from J, leaving 9 bases between. The CDR3 has 12 amino acids. The germline V gene encodes CDR1 MNHEY and CDR2 SMNVEV (reference sequence). CDR3 amino acids: CASSLRGREQFF. The CDR3 nucleotides are TGTGCCAGCAGTTTGAGGGGTCGTGAGCAGTTCTTC.

The chain uses TRBV24-1 and TRBJ2-1; no clear D gene. The CDR3 runs to 17 residues. V was clipped by 3 bases and J by 3 bases, with 17 bases between them. The germline CDR1 and CDR2 sequences are KGHDR and SFDVKD. CDR3 protein: CATSDRVPITGYNEQFF. The CDR3 DNA is TGTGCCACCAGTGATAGGGTCCCGATTACGGGCTACAATGAGCAGTTCTTC.

The chain recombines TRBV20-1 with TRBJ1-1, with D possibly matching TRBD1 (6 bases). CDR1 DFQATT and CDR2 SNEGSKA come from the germline V gene (reference sequence). V lost 3 bases and J 1 base, leaving 9 bases between the germline ends. The CDR3 covers 13 residues. Written as DNA, the CDR3 is TGCAGTGCTAGTCACAGGGCGAACACTGAAGCTTTCTTT. This encodes CSASHRANTEAFF.

The chain links TRBV27 to TRBJ2-1; TRBD2 matches at 7 bases. This CDR3 contains 18 residues. Unmatched junction bases numbered 13, after V lost 5 bases and J lost 0 bases. Germline assignment: CDR1 MNHEY and CDR2 SMNVEV (reference sequence). The chain's CDR3 is CASSPPPGGMSSYNEQFF. CDR3 coding DNA: TGTGCCAGCAGTCCCCCCCCGGGGGGAATGAGCTCCTACAATGAGCAGTTCTTC.